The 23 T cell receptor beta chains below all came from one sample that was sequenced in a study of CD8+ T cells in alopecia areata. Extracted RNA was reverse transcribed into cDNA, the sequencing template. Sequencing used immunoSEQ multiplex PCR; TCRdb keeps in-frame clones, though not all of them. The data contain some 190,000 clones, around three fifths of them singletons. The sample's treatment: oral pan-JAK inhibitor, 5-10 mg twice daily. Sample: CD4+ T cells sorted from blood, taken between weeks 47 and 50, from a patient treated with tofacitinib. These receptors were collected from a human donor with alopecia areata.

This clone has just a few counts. In DNA, the CDR3 is TGTGCCAGCGAACAGGGTGACTATGGCTACACCTTC. Translated: CASEQGDYGYTF. The chain uses TRBV6-6 and TRBJ1-2; tentatively, D is TRBD1 (6 bases). The germline V gene has CDR1 MNHNY and CDR2 SVGAGI (reference sequence). This CDR3 region has 12 residues. V dropped 8 bases and J dropped 3 bases, with 10 bases sitting between them.

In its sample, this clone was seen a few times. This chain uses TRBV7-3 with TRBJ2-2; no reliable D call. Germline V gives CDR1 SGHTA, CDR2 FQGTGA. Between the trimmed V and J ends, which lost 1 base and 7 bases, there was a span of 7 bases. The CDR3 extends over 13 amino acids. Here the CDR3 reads CASSLKWDGELFF. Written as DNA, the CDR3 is TGTGCCAGCAGCTTAAAATGGGACGGGGAGCTGTTTTTT.

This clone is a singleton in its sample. The CDR3 spells CASSGRGSKETQYF. The CDR3 DNA reads TGTGCCAGCAGTGGCAGAGGGTCCAAAGAGACCCAGTACTTC. The chain couples TRBV2 to TRBJ2-5; a weak D match, TRBD2 (5 bases). V lost 4 bases, J lost 3 bases, and 12 bases lay in between. The germline V gene encodes CDR1 SNHLY and CDR2 FYNNEI. The CDR3 sequence is 14 residues long.

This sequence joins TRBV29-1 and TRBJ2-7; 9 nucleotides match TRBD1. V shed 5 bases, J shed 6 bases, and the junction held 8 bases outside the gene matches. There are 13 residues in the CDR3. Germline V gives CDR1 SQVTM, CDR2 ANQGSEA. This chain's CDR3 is CSVRGQGVGEQYF. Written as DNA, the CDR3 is TGCAGCGTTAGGGGACAGGGAGTTGGCGAGCAGTACTTC.

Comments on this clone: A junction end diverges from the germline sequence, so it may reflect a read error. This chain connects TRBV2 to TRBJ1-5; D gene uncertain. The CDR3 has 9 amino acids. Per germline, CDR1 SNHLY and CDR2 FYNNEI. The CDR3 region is CASKQPQHF. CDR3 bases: TGTGCCAGCAAACAGCCCCAGCATTTT.

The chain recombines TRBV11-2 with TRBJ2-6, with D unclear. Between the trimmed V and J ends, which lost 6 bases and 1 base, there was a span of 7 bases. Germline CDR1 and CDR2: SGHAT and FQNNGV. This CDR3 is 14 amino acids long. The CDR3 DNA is TGTGCCAGCAGACTTGTATCTGGGGCCAACGTCCTGACTTTC. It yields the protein CASRLVSGANVLTF.

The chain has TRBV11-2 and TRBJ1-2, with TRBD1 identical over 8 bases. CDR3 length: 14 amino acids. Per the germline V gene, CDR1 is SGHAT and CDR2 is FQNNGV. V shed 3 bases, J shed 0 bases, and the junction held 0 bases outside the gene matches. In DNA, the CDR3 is TGTGCCAGCAGCTTGACAGGGGCTAACTATGGCTACACCTTC. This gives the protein CASSLTGANYGYTF.

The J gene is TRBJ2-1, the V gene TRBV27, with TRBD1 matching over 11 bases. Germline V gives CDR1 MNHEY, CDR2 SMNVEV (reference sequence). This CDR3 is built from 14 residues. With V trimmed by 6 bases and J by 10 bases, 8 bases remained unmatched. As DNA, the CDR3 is TGTGCCAGCAGACGGGGACAGGGGGTATGGGAGCAGTTCTTC. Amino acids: CASRRGQGVWEQFF.

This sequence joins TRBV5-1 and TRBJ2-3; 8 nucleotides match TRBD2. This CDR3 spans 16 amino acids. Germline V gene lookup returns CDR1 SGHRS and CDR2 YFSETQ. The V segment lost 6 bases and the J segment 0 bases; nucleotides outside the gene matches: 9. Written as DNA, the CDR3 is TGCGCCAGCACACGGGGGGGTGCGGCTAGCACAGATACGCAGTATTTT. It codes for CASTRGGAASTDTQYF.

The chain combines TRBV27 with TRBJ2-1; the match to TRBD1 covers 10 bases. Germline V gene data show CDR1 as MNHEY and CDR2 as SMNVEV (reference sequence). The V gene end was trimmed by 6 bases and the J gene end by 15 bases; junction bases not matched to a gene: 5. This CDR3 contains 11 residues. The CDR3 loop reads CASRDRGEWFF. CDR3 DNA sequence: TGTGCCAGCAGGGACAGGGGGGAATGGTTCTTC.

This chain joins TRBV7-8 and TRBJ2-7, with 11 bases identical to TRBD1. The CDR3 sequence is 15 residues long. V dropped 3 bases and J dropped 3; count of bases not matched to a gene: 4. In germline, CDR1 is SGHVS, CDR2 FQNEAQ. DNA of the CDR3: TGTGCCAGCAGCTTCTCCGGGACAGGGGGCTACGAGCAGTACTTC. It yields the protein CASSFSGTGGYEQYF.

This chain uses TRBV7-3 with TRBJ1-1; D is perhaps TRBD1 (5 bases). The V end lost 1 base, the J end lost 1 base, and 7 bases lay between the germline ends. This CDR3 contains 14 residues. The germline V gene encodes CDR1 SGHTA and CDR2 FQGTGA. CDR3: CASSLNTGNTEAFF. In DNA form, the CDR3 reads TGTGCCAGCAGCTTAAACACAGGGAACACTGAAGCTTTCTTT.

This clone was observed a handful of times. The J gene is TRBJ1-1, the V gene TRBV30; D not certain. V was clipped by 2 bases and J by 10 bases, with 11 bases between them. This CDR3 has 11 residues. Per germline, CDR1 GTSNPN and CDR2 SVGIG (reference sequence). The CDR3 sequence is CAWSSLYGAFF. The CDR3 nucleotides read TGTGCCTGGAGTAGTCTGTATGGAGCTTTCTTT.

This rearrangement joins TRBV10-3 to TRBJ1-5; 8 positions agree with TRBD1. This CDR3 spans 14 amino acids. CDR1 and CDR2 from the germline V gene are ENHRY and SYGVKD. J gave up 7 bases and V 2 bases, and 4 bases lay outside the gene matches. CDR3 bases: TGTGCCATCAGTGAGGACAGGGGATACCAGCCCCAGCATTTT. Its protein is CAISEDRGYQPQHF.

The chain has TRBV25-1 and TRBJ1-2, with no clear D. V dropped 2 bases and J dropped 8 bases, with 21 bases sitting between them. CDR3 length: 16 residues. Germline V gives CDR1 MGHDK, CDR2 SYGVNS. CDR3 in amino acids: CASSEVNKARSEGYTF. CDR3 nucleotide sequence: TGTGCCAGCAGTGAAGTGAATAAGGCCCGCTCGGAAGGCTACACCTTC.

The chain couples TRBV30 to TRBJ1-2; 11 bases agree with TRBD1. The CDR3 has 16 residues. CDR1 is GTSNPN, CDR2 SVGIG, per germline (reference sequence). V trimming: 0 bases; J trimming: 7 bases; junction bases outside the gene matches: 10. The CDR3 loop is CAWSVRSGTGGPGYTF. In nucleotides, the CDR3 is TGTGCCTGGAGTGTACGAAGCGGGACAGGGGGACCTGGCTACACCTTC.

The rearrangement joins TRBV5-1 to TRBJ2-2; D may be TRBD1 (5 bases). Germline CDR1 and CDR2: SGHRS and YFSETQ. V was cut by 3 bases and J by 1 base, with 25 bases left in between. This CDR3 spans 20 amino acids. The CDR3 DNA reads TGCGCCAGCAGCTCATCCAATCCCGCGACAGTAAATATGAACACCGGGGAGCTGTTTTTT. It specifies CASSSSNPATVNMNTGELFF.

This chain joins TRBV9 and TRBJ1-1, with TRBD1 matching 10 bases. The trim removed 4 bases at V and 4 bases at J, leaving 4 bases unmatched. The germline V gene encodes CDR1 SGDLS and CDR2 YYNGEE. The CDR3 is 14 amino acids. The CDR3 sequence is CASSIRTGGTEAFF. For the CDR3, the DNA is TGTGCCAGCAGCATCCGGACAGGGGGCACTGAAGCTTTCTTT.

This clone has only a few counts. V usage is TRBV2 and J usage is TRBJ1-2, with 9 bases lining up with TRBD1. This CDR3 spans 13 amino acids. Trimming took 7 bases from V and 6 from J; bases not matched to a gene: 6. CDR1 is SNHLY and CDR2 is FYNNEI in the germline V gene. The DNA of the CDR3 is TGTGCCAGCACTTACAGGGGGCGGGATGGCTACACCTTC. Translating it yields CASTYRGRDGYTF.

CDR3 sequence: CSVVLDKFNEAFF. The CDR3 DNA reads TGCAGCGTTGTTCTGGACAAATTTAATGAAGCTTTCTTT. J is TRBJ1-1 and V is TRBV29-1; D might be TRBD1 (5 bases). Between the trimmed V and J ends, which lost 4 bases and 7 bases, there was a span of 16 bases. From germline, CDR1 is SQVTM and CDR2 ANQGSEA. The CDR3 is made up of 13 amino acids. Looking up the rest from reference TRBV29-1 and TRBJ1-1 gives the full variable domain: SAVISQKPSRDICQRGTSLTIQCQVDSQVTMMFWYRQQPGQSLTLIATANQGSEATYESGFVIDKFPISRPNLTFSTLTVSNMSPEDSSIYLCSVVLDKFNEAFFGQGTRLTVV.

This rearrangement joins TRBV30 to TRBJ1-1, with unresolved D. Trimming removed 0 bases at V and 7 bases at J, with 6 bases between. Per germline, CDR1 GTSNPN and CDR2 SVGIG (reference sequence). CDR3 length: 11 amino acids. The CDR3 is CAWSVRIEAFF. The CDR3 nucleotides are TGTGCCTGGAGTGTAAGAATTGAAGCTTTCTTT.

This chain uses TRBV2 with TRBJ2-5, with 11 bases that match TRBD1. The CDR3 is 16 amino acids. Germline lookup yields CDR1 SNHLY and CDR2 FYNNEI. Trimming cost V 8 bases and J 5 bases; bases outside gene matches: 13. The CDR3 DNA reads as TGTGCCAGCGCCGCCGTTGGGACAGGGGGGATGGAGACCCAGTACTTC. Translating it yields CASAAVGTGGMETQYF.

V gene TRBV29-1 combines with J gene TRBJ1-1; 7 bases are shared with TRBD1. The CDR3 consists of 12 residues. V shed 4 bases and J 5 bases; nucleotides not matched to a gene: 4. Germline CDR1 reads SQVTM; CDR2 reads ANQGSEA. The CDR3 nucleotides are TGCAGCGTTGTTCTCAGGGGGACTGAAGCTTTCTTT. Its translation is CSVVLRGTEAFF.